This T cell receptor beta chain was sequenced during a study of T cells in Graves' hyperthyroidism and ophthalmopathy. Whole-study findings and limits: Stable hyperthyroidism was told apart from ophthalmopathy by a model built on 13 V-J features.

Exclusion criteria comprised uncontrolled infection, other autoimmune disease, pregnancy or lactation. Diagnoses used clinical symptoms, serum thyroxine and TRAb, thyroid ultrasound and orbital computed tomography. RNA transcripts were the template for amplifying TCR beta CDR3 regions. An initial round of RT-PCR targeting the TCR CDR3 relied on the HTBI primer set. TCRdb redid the calling of the multiplex PCR reads with MiXCR, one entry per CDR3 protein. The sample shows more than 500,000 distinct CDR3 sequences, about 16% of them seen only once. Losses at the gene ends were 2 bases for V and 3 bases for J; bases not matched to a gene: 6. The CDR3 consists of 15 residues. CDR1 and CDR2 (germline): MNHNS, SASEGT. Turning to this clonotype: Its target is not known.

The chain carries TRBV6-1 and TRBJ2-7; TRBD1 matches at 8 bases. Sequencing used blood. The source is a woman in her twenties or thirties with Graves' ophthalmopathy. The CDR3 coding sequence is TGTGCCAGCAGTGAAAGGGGGACAGGAGTCTACGAGCAGTACTTC. Its protein is CASSERGTGVYEQYF.